This T cell receptor beta chain comes out of a study of shared clonotypes between healthy human individuals (dated by TCRdb to the early 2020s). Study-level background: The cohort comprised two women and three men aged 18 to 49 years. The study deeply sequenced blood TCR repertoires of about 5 healthy adults to estimate repertoire size and the extent of clonotype sharing between individuals. Different laboratories and diverse techniques were used to prepare libraries and sequence TCR repertoires, to increase sequencing depth and limit assay-specific biases. For each donor, CD4 naive and CD4 memory were each run on three plates, CD8 naive on two plates, and CD8 memory on one plate. Per donor, leukapheresis produced somewhere between about 0.94 and 9.5 billion PBMCs.

Using the deep immunoSEQ assay, TCR CDR3 regions were amplified from genomic DNA by multiplex PCR. Extracted genomic DNA from each cell subset was distributed evenly across all wells of several immunoSEQ 96-well plates, and each plate was treated as a replicate. Each replicate PCR for sorted subsets received roughly 0.2 ug genomic DNA, equal to roughly 33,000 T cell genomes. The purified libraries were quantified using a Qubit 3.0 fluorometer, sized with a Bioanalyzer 2100, and then quantified again using the KAPA Library Quantification kit. Every immunoSEQ 96-well plate was sequenced on a separate single-read 150-cycle Illumina NextSeq 550 flow cell. The authors' analysis ran thus. Because only junctional sequences without quality scores were contained in the immunoSEQ output, filtering matching that applied to full-length reads could not be performed. Sequences were annotated with PyIR, a Python wrapper for IgBLAST v1.9, using IMGT germline references to assign V/J genes and CDR3. Reads with weak V/J assignments (E-value above 1e-6), missing CDR3, stop codons, out-of-frame junctions, or ambiguous translated residues were removed. V3J clonotypes were defined as sequences sharing an identical inferred V gene, J gene, and CDR3 amino acid sequence. The percentage overlap between two repertoires was calculated by dividing the number of shared unique clonotypes by the size of the smaller repertoire. RTK rarefaction, the Chao1 estimator, and Recon v2.1 estimates of unobserved clonotypes were used to assess repertoire richness. For all TCRbeta clonotypes obtained by the gDNA method from four donors, generation probabilities were computed with OLGA. What TCRdb holds here is the immuneACCESS table cut down to in-frame rearrangements. Part of the clones is not present; checked against another copy, under half of the missing clones reflect an unresolved V gene, and the others are unexplained. Clonal size and the V and J genes are those of that table, whereas D and trimming came from the DNA. A total of about 1 million clones appear in this sample, more than 60% of them only once. Approximately 1.5% of the sample rests with the top ten.

General findings and caveats noted by the study authors: Pairwise subsampling led to the expectation that sequencing depth would affect the degree of clonotype sharing among donors. Rarefaction of sorted-subset datasets indicated incomplete sequencing despite the large sequencing depth. Around 5% of naive CD4, around 3.5% of naive CD8, 2.3% of memory CD4, and over 0.35% of memory CD8 clonotypes were shared across a handful of donors. Only blood was sampled, and tissue TCR repertoires likely differ from those in blood. Estimated clonotype richness was generally larger for naive than for memory subsets. The small number of donors limited the genetic and exposure-history diversity represented. Compared with non-shared clonotypes, clonotypes shared by all four sorted-subset donors had higher generation probabilities.

The donors were healthy, HIV-negative adults with no recently reported acute infections or vaccinations. All donors were Caucasian adults living in Nashville, Tennessee, USA. Magnetic negative selection was used to enrich CD4+ T cells, after which naive cells were positively selected on CD45RA and the negative fraction became the memory subset. Blood was collected by leukapheresis, and PBMCs were isolated by Ficoll-Histopaque density gradient centrifugation and then cryopreserved in liquid nitrogen vapor phase. Purity and quantity of every magnetically sorted T cell population were checked by analytical flow cytometry. From each sorted fraction, genomic DNA was isolated and quantified by UV absorbance on a Nanodrop 2000c. This clone occurred a few times. The antigen it recognizes is unknown. No qualities accompany the bases; no much larger clone lies one base away. The CDR3 covers 15 residues, taking in both the cysteine and the phenylalanine. Only the CDR3 DNA stays, 45 bases, in frame from base 1. Trimming at the junction amounts to 3 bases on V and 0 bases on J, and the germline ends lie 6 bases apart. According to the germline V gene (reference sequence), CDR1 reads MNHEY and CDR2 reads SMNVEV.

The specimen was memory CD4+ T cells sorted from blood. The cell subset or site tag for this specimen amounts to: CD45RA-negative fraction. This chain joins TRBV27 to TRBJ1-6; the D gene remains uncertain. This clonotype originated in a man aged 18-30 years in good health. In nucleotides, the sequence is TGTGCCAGCAGTTTTGAAAGCTCCTATAATTCACCCCTCCACTTT. Its amino acids are CASSFESSYNSPLHF.